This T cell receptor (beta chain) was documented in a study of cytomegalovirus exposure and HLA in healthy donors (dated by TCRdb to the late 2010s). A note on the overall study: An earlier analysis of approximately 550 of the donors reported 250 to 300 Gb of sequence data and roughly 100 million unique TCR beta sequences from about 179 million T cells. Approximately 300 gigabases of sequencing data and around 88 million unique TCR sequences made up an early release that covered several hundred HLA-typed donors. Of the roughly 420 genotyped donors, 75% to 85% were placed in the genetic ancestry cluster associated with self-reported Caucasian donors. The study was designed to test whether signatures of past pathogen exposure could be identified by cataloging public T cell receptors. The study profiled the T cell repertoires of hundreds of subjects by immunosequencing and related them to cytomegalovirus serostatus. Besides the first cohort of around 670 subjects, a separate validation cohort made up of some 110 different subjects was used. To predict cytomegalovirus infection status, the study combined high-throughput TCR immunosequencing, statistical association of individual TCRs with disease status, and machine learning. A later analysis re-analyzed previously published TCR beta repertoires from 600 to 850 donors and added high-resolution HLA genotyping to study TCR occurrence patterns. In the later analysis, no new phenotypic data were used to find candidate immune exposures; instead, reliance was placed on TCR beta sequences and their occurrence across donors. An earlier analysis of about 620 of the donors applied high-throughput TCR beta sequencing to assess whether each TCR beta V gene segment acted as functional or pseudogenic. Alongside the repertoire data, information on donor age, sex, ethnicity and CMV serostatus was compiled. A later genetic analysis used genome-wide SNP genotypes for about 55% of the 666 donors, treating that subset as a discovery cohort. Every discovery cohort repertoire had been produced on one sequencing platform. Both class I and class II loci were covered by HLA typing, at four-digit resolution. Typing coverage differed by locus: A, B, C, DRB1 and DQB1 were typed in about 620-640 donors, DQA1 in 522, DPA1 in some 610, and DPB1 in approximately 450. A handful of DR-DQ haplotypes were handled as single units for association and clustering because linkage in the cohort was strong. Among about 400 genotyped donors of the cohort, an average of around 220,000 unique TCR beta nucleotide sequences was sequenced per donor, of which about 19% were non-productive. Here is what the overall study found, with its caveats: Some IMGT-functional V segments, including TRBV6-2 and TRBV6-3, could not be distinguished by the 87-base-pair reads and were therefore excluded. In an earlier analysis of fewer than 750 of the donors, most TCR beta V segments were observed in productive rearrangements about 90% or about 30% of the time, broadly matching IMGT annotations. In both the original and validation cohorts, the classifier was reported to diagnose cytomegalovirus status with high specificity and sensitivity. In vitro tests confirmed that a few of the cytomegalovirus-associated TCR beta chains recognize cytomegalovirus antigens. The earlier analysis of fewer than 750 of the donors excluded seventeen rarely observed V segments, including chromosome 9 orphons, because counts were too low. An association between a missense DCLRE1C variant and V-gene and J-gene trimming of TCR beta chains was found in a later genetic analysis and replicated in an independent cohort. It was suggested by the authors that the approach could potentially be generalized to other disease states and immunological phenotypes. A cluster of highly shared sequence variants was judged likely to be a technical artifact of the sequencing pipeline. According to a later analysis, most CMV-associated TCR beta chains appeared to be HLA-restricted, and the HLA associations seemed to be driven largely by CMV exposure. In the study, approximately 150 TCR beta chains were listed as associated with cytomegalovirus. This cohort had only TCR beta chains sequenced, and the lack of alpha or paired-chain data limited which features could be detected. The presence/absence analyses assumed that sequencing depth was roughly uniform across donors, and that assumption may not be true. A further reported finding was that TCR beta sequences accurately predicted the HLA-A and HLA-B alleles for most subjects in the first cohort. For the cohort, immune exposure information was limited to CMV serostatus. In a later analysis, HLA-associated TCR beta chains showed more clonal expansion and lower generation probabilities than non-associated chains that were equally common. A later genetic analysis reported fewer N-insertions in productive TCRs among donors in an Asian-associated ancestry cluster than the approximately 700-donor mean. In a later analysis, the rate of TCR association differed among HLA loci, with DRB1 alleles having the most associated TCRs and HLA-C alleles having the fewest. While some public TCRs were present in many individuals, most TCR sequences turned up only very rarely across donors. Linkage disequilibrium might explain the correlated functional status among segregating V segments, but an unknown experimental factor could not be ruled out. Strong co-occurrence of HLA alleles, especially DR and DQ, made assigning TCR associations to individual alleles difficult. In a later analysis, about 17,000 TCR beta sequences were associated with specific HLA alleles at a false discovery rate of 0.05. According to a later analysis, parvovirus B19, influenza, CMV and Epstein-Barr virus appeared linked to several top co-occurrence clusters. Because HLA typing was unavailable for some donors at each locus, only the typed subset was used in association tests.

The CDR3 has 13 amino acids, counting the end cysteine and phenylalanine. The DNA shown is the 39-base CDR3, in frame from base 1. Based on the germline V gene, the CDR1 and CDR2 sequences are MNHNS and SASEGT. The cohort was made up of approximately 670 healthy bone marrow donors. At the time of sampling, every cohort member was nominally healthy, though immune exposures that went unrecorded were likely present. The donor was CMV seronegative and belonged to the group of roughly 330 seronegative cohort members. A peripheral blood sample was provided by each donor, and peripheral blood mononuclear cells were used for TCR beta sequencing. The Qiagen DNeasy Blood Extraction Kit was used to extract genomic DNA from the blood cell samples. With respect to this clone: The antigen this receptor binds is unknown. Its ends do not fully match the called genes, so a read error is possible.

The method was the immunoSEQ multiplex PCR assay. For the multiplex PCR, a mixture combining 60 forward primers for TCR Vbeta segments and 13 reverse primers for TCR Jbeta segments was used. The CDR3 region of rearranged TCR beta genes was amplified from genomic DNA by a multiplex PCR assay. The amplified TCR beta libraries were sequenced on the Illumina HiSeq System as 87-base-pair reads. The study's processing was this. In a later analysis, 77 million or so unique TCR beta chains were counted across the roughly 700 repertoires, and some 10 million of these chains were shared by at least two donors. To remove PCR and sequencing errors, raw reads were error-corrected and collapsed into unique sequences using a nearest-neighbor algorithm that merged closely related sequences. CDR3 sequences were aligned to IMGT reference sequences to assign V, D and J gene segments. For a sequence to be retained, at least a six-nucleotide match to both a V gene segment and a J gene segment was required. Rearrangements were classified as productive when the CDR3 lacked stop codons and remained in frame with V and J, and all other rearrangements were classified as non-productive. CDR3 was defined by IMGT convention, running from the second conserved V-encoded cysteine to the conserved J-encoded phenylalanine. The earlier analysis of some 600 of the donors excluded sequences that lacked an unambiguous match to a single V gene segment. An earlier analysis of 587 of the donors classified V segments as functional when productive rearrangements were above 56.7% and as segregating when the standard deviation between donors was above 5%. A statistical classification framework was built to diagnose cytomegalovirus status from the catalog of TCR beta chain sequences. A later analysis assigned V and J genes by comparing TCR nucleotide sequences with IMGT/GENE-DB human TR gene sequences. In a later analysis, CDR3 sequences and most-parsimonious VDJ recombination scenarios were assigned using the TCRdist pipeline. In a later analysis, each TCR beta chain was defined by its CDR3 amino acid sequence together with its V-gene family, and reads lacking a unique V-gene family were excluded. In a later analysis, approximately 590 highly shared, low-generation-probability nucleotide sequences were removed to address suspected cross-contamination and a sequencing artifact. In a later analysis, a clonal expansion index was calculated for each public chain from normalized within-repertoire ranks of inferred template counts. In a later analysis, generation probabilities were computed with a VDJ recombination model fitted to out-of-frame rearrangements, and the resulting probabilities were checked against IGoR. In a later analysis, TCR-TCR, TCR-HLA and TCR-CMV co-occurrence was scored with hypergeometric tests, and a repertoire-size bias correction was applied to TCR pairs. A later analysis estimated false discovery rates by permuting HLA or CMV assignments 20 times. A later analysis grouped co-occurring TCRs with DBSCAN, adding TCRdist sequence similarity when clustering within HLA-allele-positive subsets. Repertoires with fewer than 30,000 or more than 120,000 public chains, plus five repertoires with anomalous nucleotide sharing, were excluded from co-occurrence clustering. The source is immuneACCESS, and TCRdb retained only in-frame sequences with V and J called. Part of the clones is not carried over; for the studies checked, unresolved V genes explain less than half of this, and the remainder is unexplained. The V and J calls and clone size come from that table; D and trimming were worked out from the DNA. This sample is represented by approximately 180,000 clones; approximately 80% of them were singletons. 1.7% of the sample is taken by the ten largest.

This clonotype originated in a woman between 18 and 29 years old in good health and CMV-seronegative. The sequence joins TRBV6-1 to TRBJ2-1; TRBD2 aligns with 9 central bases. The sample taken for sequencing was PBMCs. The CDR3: CASGASGNHERFF. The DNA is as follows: TGTGCCAGCGGTGCTAGCGGGAATCATGAGCGGTTCTTC.